What follows are 19 T cell receptor beta chains derived from one specimen sequenced in a study of breast tumors, draining lymph nodes, adjacent tissues. TCRdb fed the multiplex PCR reads into MiXCR, producing one record per CDR3 protein. The sample has 180,000 or so distinct CDR3 sequences, 31% seen once. The lymph nodes were axillary draining lymph nodes from breast cancer patients. The sample comprised axillary lymph node tissue. These receptors originate from a female donor with breast cancer. Some clones in this sample may be carry-over from other donors' samples.

The rearrangement links TRBV19 to TRBJ2-3, with D maybe TRBD2 (6 bases). The germline V gene encodes CDR1 LNHDA and CDR2 SQIVND (reference sequence). V lost 5 bases and J lost 11, with 17 bases in between. The CDR3 is 13 amino acids. As DNA, the CDR3 is TGTGCCAGTAGTCTGGGACTCAACAATGAGCAGTATTTT. Protein: CASSLGLNNEQYF.

This clonotype has at least ten counts. DNA of the CDR3: TGTGCCAGCAATCTCCCGTCGGGGGGCCTGGAGACCCAGTACTTC. It yields the protein CASNLPSGGLETQYF. The rearrangement joins TRBV6-1 to TRBJ2-5; tentatively, D is TRBD2 (7 bases). CDR3 size: 15 residues. Trimming left V 7 bases short and J 5 bases short, with 20 bases between. Germline CDR1 is MNHNS and CDR2 is SASEGT.

This clonotype has a count of ten or more. This chain links TRBV6-5 with TRBJ2-2, with 10 nucleotides matching TRBD2. J gave up 0 bases and V 5 bases, and 12 bases lay outside the gene matches. CDR3 length: 19 amino acids. Germline CDR1 and CDR2: MNHEY and SVGAGI. The CDR3 nucleotides read TGTGCCAGCAGTAATCCGTCTAGCGGGAGTGTCGCGAACACCGGGGAGCTGTTTTTT. The encoded protein is CASSNPSSGSVANTGELFF.

This sequence joins TRBV18 and TRBJ2-6; maybe TRBD1 (6 bases). Germline V gene data show CDR1 as KGHSH and CDR2 as LQKENI. With 5 bases removed from V and 2 bases from J, the gap between germline ends came to 10 bases. The CDR3 extends over 15 amino acids. This chain's CDR3 is CASSSGTPGANVLTF. The CDR3 DNA reads TGTGCCAGCTCATCGGGGACACCTGGGGCCAACGTCCTGACTTTC.

The chain carries TRBV9 and TRBJ1-3; D is ambiguous. Trimming took off 4 bases at V and 3 bases at J, with 14 bases between the two ends. Per the germline V gene, CDR1 is SGDLS and CDR2 is YYNGEE. This CDR3 spans 15 amino acids. Written as DNA, the CDR3 is TGTGCCAGCAGCAGTACACTCTCTGTTGGAAACACCATATATTTT. Protein: CASSSTLSVGNTIYF.

At least ten counts were recorded for this clonotype. The chain uses TRBV7-2 and TRBJ2-7; TRBD2 aligns across 7 bases. Unmatched junction bases numbered 3, after V lost 1 base and J lost 6 bases. The germline gives CDR1 SGHTA, CDR2 FQGNSA. The CDR3 spans 13 residues. This CDR3 is CASSLEWGGEQYF. The CDR3 DNA follows: TGTGCCAGCAGCTTAGAATGGGGGGGCGAGCAGTACTTC.

This chain links TRBV10-1 with TRBJ2-3, with D uncertain. Germline CDR1 is WNHNN and CDR2 is SYGVQD (reference sequence). V lost 0 bases to trimming and J lost 6 bases, with 7 bases between them. There are 13 residues in the CDR3. CDR3 region: CASSESVQDTQYF. In nucleotides, the CDR3 is TGCGCCAGCAGTGAGTCGGTTCAGGATACGCAGTATTTT.

Ten or more counts support this clonotype. The chain joins TRBV6-4 to TRBJ2-1, with TRBD1 as a possible D gene (6 bases). This CDR3 is 13 amino acids long. V shed 6 bases and J shed 10 bases, with 16 bases lying between them. Germline V gene sequence: CDR1 MRHNA, CDR2 SNTAGT. CDR3 nucleotides: TGTGCCAGCAGCCGTGAACAGGGAAGAGAGCAGTTCTTC. Translation: CASSREQGREQFF.

The chain combines TRBV28 with TRBJ2-1; the D gene is possibly TRBD2 (6 bases). CDR1 is MDHEN, CDR2 SYDVKM, per germline. The CDR3 has 14 amino acids. With 8 bases removed from V and 2 bases from J, the gap between germline ends came to 13 bases. The CDR3 protein is CASSQGGAYNEQFF. DNA of the CDR3: TGTGCCAGCTCTCAAGGAGGGGCCTACAATGAGCAGTTCTTC.

V is TRBV18 and J is TRBJ2-5, with D possibly called TRBD1 or TRBD2 (5 bases each). CDR3 length equals 14 residues. The germline V and J ends were trimmed by 2 bases and 5 bases, with 12 bases remaining between them. Per germline, CDR1 KGHSH and CDR2 LQKENI. In DNA, the CDR3 is TGTGCCAGCTCACCAGCCCGGGACGTCGAGACCCAGTACTTC. It specifies CASSPARDVETQYF.

This clonotype came up many times. The chain couples TRBV5-6 to TRBJ2-5; 8 nucleotides match TRBD2. V lost 4 bases, J lost 5 bases, and 7 bases stayed unmatched. The CDR3 contains 14 residues. Germline CDR1 and CDR2: SGHDT and YYEEEE. The CDR3 nucleotides are TGTGCCAGCAGCGGGGGACTAGGTGGGGAGACCCAGTACTTC. It encodes CASSGGLGGETQYF. Combining the CDR3 with reference TRBV5-6 and TRBJ2-5 gives the whole variable domain DAGVTQSPTHLIKTRGQQVTLRCSPKSGHDTVSWYQQALGQGPQFIFQYYEEEERQRGNFPDRFSGHQFPNYSSELNVNALLLGDSALYLCASSGGLGGETQYFGPGTRLLVL.

V gene TRBV5-1 combines with J gene TRBJ2-3; D is perhaps TRBD1 (6 bases). V was clipped by 4 bases and J by 2 bases, with 14 bases between them. The V gene's germline CDR1 is SGHRS and CDR2 YFSETQ. The length of the CDR3 is 15 residues. This CDR3 reads CASSLQGRYTDTQYF. CDR3 bases: TGCGCCAGCAGCCTACAGGGCCGCTACACAGATACGCAGTATTTT.

The rearrangement joins TRBV20-1 to TRBJ1-2, with D hard to call. CDR3 length: 15 amino acids. The V end lost 5 bases, the J end lost 4 bases, and 20 bases lay between the germline ends. The germline V gene has CDR1 DFQATT and CDR2 SNEGSKA (reference sequence). CDR3 DNA sequence: TGCAGTGCTTACCGAAGACGAGGAGAAGGCTATGGCTACACCTTC. Amino acid sequence: CSAYRRRGEGYGYTF.

This clonotype came up many times. This rearrangement joins TRBV24-1 to TRBJ2-3, with 9 bases that match TRBD1. The CDR3 is 17 amino acids. The V gene's germline CDR1 is KGHDR and CDR2 SFDVKD. V lost 9 bases to trimming and J lost 3 bases; unmatched junction nucleotides: 15. The CDR3 protein is CATGTTYGTGNTDTQYF. CDR3 sequence (DNA): TGTGCCACCGGGACGACGTACGGGACAGGGAATACAGATACGCAGTATTTT.

This clonotype was seen at least ten times. The CDR3 coding sequence is TGCAGTGCTGGGGACAGGGGGGATAATGAAAAACTGTTTTTT. Translating gives CSAGDRGDNEKLFF. V is TRBV20-1 and J is TRBJ1-4; 11 nucleotides agree with TRBD1. Germline values: CDR1 DFQATT, CDR2 SNEGSKA (reference sequence). The V segment lost 5 bases and the J segment 4 bases; nucleotides outside the gene matches: 3. The CDR3 contains 14 residues.

The sample holds many counts of this clonotype. The CDR3 loop reads CATSISADYTDTQYF. The CDR3 DNA follows: TGTGCCACCAGCATCTCAGCGGATTACACAGATACGCAGTATTTT. The rearrangement uses TRBV15 and TRBJ2-3, with D possibly being TRBD2 (5 bases). This CDR3 has 15 residues. In germline, CDR1 is LNHNV, CDR2 YYDKDF (reference sequence). V was clipped by 4 bases and J by 2 bases, with 13 bases between them.

This clonotype was detected ten times or more. This chain links TRBV7-2 with TRBJ1-4; no clear D. The CDR3 spans 12 residues. The V end was cut by 8 bases, the J end by 8 bases, with 12 bases between. The germline CDR1 and CDR2 sequences are SGHTA and FQGNSA. CDR3 nucleotides: TGTGCCAGCTCCCCCGGGAGGGAAAAACTGTTTTTT. It yields the protein CASSPGREKLFF.

This clonotype was found a few times. It is likely a read error, because the conserved phenylalanine at the end of the CDR3 is missing. The chain carries TRBV20-1 and TRBJ2-7; 7 bases fit TRBD2. Germline V gene sequence: CDR1 DFQATT, CDR2 SNEGSKA (reference sequence). Losses at the gene ends were 5 bases for V and 0 bases for J; bases not matched to a gene: 7. The CDR3 spans 14 residues. The CDR3 spells CSALSRESSYEQYI. CDR3 coding DNA: TGCAGTGCTCTCTCGCGGGAGAGCTCCTACGAGCAGTACATC.

This clonotype was picked up a small number of times. The junction and the germline gene differ at one end; a read error may be behind it. This sequence joins TRBV2 and TRBJ2-7, with a possible D match to TRBD1 (7 bases). The germline V gene encodes CDR1 SNHLY and CDR2 FYNNEI. This CDR3 comprises 13 residues. For the CDR3, the DNA is TGTGCCAGCAGTGACAGGGGGGCCGGGGAGCTGTACTTC. Translating it yields CASSDRGAGELYF.